A selection of T cell receptor beta chains follows, all from one sample in a study of cytomegalovirus exposure and HLA in healthy donors. The protocol was immunoSEQ multiplex PCR, while the TCRdb copy is restricted to in-frame clones and leaves out a portion. The listing contains about 48,000 clones. Material: PBMCs. These receptors all stem from a male donor in good health and CMV-seropositive. CDR3s include the opening cysteine and the closing phenylalanine or tryptophan. D genes are given only for firm matches.

TRBJ2-7 - TRBV28 TGTGCCACAGGCCCCTCCTACGAGCAGTACTTC CATGPSYEQYF
TRBJ2-7 - TRBV5-1 TGCGCCAGCAGCTTTGGCCCTAGGGGAACCGAGCAGTACTTC CASSFGPRGTEQYF
TRBJ1-4 - TRBV30 TGTGCCTGGGCCCACGGGGCAACTAATGAAAAACTGTTTTTT CAWAHGATNEKLFF
TRBJ2-5 - TRBV5-5 TGTGCCAGCAGCTTGTCGCGGGGTGGGGTAGAGACCCAGTACTTC CASSLSRGGVETQYF
TRBJ2-6 TRBD2 TRBV11-2 TGTGCCAGCAGCTCTCTAGCGGGGGGCTACTCTGGGGCCAACGTCCTGACTTTC CASSSLAGGYSGANVLTF
TRBJ2-7 TRBD1 TRBV9 TGTGCCAGCAGCGGCGGACAGGGTAATTCCTACGAGCAGTACTTC CASSGGQGNSYEQYF
TRBJ2-1 - TRBV4-1 TGCGCCAGCAGCCGGCTAGGGGTCGAGCAGTTCTTC CASSRLGVEQFF
TRBJ2-2 TRBD2 TRBV5-1 TGCGCCAGCAGCCCGGGGGCTAGCGGGGGTGCGAACACCGGGGAGCTGTTTTTT CASSPGASGGANTGELFF
TRBJ2-5 TRBD1 TRBV4-1 TGCGCCAGCAGCCATTTACAGGGGATCAACCAAGAGACCCAGTACTTC CASSHLQGINQETQYF
TRBJ2-5 TRBD2 TRBV13 TGTGCCAGCAGCCGCGCCAGCGGGGGACAAGAGACCCAGTACTTC CASSRASGGQETQYF
TRBJ2-3 - TRBV30 TGTGCCTGGAGTTTTGGGGAGGCAGATACGCAGTATTTT CAWSFGEADTQYF
TRBJ2-3 - TRBV6-4 TGTGCCAGCAGTGAAAGACAAGATACGCAGTATTTT CASSERQDTQYF
TRBJ2-7 TRBD1 TRBV4-3 TGCGCCAGCAGCCGGGGGACAGTAGGCTACGAGCAGTACTTC CASSRGTVGYEQYF
TRBJ2-5 TRBD2 TRBV7-3 TGTGCCAGCAGCTTAGCGGGGGTTCAAGAGACCCAGTACTTC CASSLAGVQETQYF
TRBJ2-1 - TRBV6-1 TGTGCCAGCAGTGACAACAGGGTCAGAGAGCAGTTCTTC CASSDNRVREQFF
TRBJ2-2 - TRBV2 TGTGCCAGCAGTGAAGCGGGGGGTGACACCGGGGAGCTGTTTTTT CASSEAGGDTGELFF
TRBJ2-3 TRBD1 TRBV7-9 TGTGCCAGCAGCTCGGACAGGGGGAGGACAGATACGCAGTATTTT CASSSDRGRTDTQYF
TRBJ1-5 - TRBV5-1 TGCGCCAGCAGCTGGGGGTGGGGGGTCAATCAGCCCCAGCATTTT CASSWGWGVNQPQHF
TRBJ2-3 - TRBV30 TGTGCCTGGAGGCAAGCCGCGGCCACAGATACGCAGTATTTT CAWRQAAATDTQYF
TRBJ1-1 - TRBV5-5 TGTGCCAGCAGCTTTGTTTGGAAGTCAGGGACTGAAGCTTTCTTT CASSFVWKSGTEAFF
TRBJ1-1 - TRBV4-2 TGTGCCAGCAACCAAGCGGGGGTGGGGGACGACACTGAAGCTTTCTTT CASNQAGVGDDTEAFF
TRBJ1-2 - TRBV9 TGTGCCAGCAGCGCCCGAGGACAGAGGTTCATTACCTCTAACTATGGCTACACCTTC CASSARGQRFITSNYGYTF
TRBJ1-6 - TRBV28 TGTGCCAGCAGGTCCGGTGGGGGGGCGAATAATTCACCCCTCCACTTT CASRSGGGANNSPLHF
TRBJ1-1 - TRBV6-5 TGTGCCAGCAACAAAGGGTCAGGGGTGGCCACTGAAGCTTTCTTT CASNKGSGVATEAFF
TRBJ1-4 - TRBV7-9 TGTGCCAGCAGTAAACCGAGCGTTAATGAAAAACTGTTTTTT CASSKPSVNEKLFF
TRBJ2-3 TRBD2 TRBV7-3 TGTGCCAGCAGCCCCATCGGGGGGAGGGATACGCAGTATTTT CASSPIGGRDTQYF
TRBJ2-2 - TRBV2 TGTGCCAGCAGCGCAGGCTCCGCGAACACCGGGGAGCTGTTTTTT CASSAGSANTGELFF
TRBJ2-7 - TRBV7-9 TGTGCCAGCAACCGAACCCGCTGGGGGGGGCAGGGCTACGAGCAGTACTTC CASNRTRWGGQGYEQYF
TRBJ1-2 - TRBV13 TGTGCCAGCAGCCCCCGGGGGGGCTCCTATGGCTACACCTTC CASSPRGGSYGYTF
TRBJ1-2 TRBD1 TRBV27 TGTGCCAGCAGTCCCCGGACAGGGGAAGTGCATGGCTACACCTTC CASSPRTGEVHGYTF
TRBJ2-7 - TRBV30 TGTGCCTGGAGTTCCGGGACAACTTACGAGCAGTACTTC CAWSSGTTYEQYF
TRBJ1-3 - TRBV4-3 TGCGCCAGCAGCCAGTTCGTGGGAAACACCATATATTTT CASSQFVGNTIYF
TRBJ2-7 - TRBV5-5 TGTGCCAGCAGCTTGGTAGAGAGGTCCTACGAGCAGTACTTC CASSLVERSYEQYF
TRBJ2-3 TRBD2 TRBV29-1 TGCAGCGTTGCTCTAGCGGGGGCCGGGACGCAGTATTTT CSVALAGAGTQYF
TRBJ2-3 TRBD2 TRBV9 TGTGCCAGCAGCGTGGCCGGGGGGAGCACAGATACGCAGTATTTT CASSVAGGSTDTQYF
TRBJ1-1 - TRBV6-1 TGTGCCAGCAGTGATGGAGGACCTAACACTGAAGCTTTCTTT CASSDGGPNTEAFF
TRBJ2-5 - TRBV5-1 TGCGCCAGCAGCTTGGAGGGGGGGGCGTTCAAAGAGACCCAGTACTTC CASSLEGGAFKETQYF
TRBJ1-2 - TRBV21-1 TGTGCCAGCAGCAAAGGGTCAGGGCCTTATGGCTACACCTTC CASSKGSGPYGYTF
TRBJ1-5 TRBD1 TRBV6-1 TGTGCCAGCAGTGAAGGGACAGGGCGAAATCAGCCCCAGCATTTT CASSEGTGRNQPQHF
TRBJ1-1 TRBD1 TRBV28 TGTGCCAGCAGTTACAGGGGAAACACTGAAGCTTTCTTT CASSYRGNTEAFF
TRBJ1-2 - TRBV7-9 TGTGCCAGCAGTTTAAACAGGGTACCCCACTATGGCTACACCTTC CASSLNRVPHYGYTF
TRBJ1-5 - TRBV7-9 TGTGCCAGCAGCAACAGGGATCAGCCCCAGCATTTT CASSNRDQPQHF
TRBJ2-1 TRBD1 TRBV27 TGTGCCAGCAGTACAACGGGACAGCCGACAAATGAGCAGTTCTTC CASSTTGQPTNEQFF
TRBJ2-7 TRBD2 TRBV7-8 TGTGCCAGCAGCTTAATGGGGGGGATATACGAGCAGTACTTC CASSLMGGIYEQYF
TRBJ2-3 - TRBV5-4 TGTGCCAGCAGCTTTAGGCCGACCCGGACTGTACGATCGGATACGCAGTATTTT CASSFRPTRTVRSDTQYF
TRBJ2-7 - TRBV29-1 TGCAGCGTCCGAACAGGACCCGAGCAGTACTTC CSVRTGPEQYF
TRBJ2-3 TRBD2 TRBV4-1 TGCGCCAGCAGCCCCCCTCTTAGGACTAGGTTGAATTTT CASSPPLRTRLNF
TRBJ2-7 TRBD1 TRBV7-3 TGTGCCAGCAGCCCCGGACAGGGGGCTAACGAGCAGTACTTC CASSPGQGANEQYF
TRBJ2-7 TRBD2 TRBV4-2 TGTGCCAGCAGCTCCTCCAGCGGGGGTTCCTACGAGCAGTACTTC CASSSSSGGSYEQYF
TRBJ2-2 - TRBV7-3 TGTGCCAGCAGACCCGCAGGCAGGCACACCGGGGAGCTGTTTTTT CASRPAGRHTGELFF
TRBJ1-2 - TRBV6-1 TGTGCCAGCGGTGAGCACCGGGACTTTGGAGGCTACACCTTC CASGEHRDFGGYTF